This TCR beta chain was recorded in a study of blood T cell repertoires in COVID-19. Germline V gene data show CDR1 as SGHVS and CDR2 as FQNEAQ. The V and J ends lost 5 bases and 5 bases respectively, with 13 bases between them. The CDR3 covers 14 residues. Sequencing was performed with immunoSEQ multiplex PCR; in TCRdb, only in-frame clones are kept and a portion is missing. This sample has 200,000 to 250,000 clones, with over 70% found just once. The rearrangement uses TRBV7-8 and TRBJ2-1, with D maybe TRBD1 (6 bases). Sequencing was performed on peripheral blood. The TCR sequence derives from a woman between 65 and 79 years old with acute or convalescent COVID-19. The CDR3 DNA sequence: TGTGCCAGCAGCCCGACCAGGGGTGACAATGAGCAGTTCTTC. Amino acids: CASSPTRGDNEQFF.